This TCR beta chain appears in the sequencing data of a study of blood T cell repertoires in COVID-19. At the level of the study: Samples of COVID-19 (acute and convalescent) were obtained from the United States, Italy and Spain. Sources were T cells, B-cell-depleted T cells, or PBMCs; the material itself was cDNA or gDNA.

CDR1 is SEHNR, CDR2 FQNEAQ, per germline (reference sequence). Germline trimming cut 0 bases from V and 5 bases from J; bases unmatched to any gene: 5. The CDR3 runs 15 residues. Method: immunoSEQ multiplex PCR; TCRdb's copy keeps in-frame clones and lacks some. The table records roughly 290,000 clones, roughly 90% of them present only once. Material: peripheral blood. The clonotype comes from a woman aged 55-70 years with acute or convalescent COVID-19. The chain couples TRBV7-9 to TRBJ2-7, with 9 bases matching TRBD2. The CDR3 protein is CASSLAKREAHEQYF. CDR3 sequence (DNA): TGTGCCAGCAGCTTAGCGAAGCGGGAGGCACACGAGCAGTACTTC.